The entry that follows covers one T cell receptor (beta chain) sequence. The assay was immunoSEQ multiplex PCR, and TCRdb's table has in-frame clones only and misses some. The repertoire holds around 290,000 clones, more than 70% seen once, with approximately 2% in the top ten. These data are taken from a study of blood T cell repertoires in COVID-19. Study context: The United States, Italy and Spain provided the acute and convalescent COVID-19 samples.

With 5 bases clipped from V and 5 bases from J, the junction kept 9 bases outside the gene matches. This CDR3 contains 17 residues. Germline V gene sequence: CDR1 SEHNR, CDR2 FQNEAQ (reference sequence). In assigning cohorts, the study relied on participant-reported clinical history. This clonotype was obtained from an older woman in a cohort exposed to, infected with or recovered from COVID-19 (not recorded which). The specimen was PBMCs or T cells enriched from blood (not recorded which). The chain has TRBV7-9 and TRBJ2-1, with 13 bases that match TRBD2. The CDR3 here is CASSREPGLAGDNEQFF. CDR3 DNA sequence: TGTGCCAGCAGCAGAGAGCCCGGACTAGCGGGAGACAATGAGCAGTTCTTC.